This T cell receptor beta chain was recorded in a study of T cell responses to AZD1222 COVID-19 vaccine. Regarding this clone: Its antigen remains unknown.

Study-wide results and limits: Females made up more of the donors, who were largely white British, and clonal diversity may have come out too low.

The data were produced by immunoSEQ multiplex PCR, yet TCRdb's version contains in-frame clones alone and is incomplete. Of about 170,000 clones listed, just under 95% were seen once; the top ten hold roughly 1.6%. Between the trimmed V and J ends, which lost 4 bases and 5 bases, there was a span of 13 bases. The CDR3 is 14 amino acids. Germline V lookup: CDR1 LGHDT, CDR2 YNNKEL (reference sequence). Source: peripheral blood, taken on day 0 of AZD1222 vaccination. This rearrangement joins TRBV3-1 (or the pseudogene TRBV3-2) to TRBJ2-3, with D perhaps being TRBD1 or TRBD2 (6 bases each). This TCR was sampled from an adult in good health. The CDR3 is CASSLGGPIDTQYF. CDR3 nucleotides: TGTGCCAGCAGCCTGGGGGGCCCCATAGATACGCAGTATTTT.